This T cell receptor beta chain was documented in a study of T cell changes during pregnancy in multiple sclerosis. The germline V gene encodes CDR1 SNHLY and CDR2 FYNNEI. This CDR3 spans 13 amino acids. The J segment lost 6 bases and the V segment lost 9 bases, leaving 5 bases of the junction unmatched. Assay used: immunoSEQ multiplex PCR; TCRdb lists only in-frame clones, some missing. This table holds more than 70,000 clones, approximately 93% found once. V is TRBV2 and J is TRBJ1-5; 10 positions agree with TRBD1. The sequenced sample was peripheral blood, obtained in the second trimester of pregnancy. The TCR comes from a female donor with multiple sclerosis, enrolled in a pregnancy study. CDR3: CASRQGAGQPQHF. In nucleotides, the CDR3 is TGTGCCAGTAGACAGGGGGCTGGTCAGCCCCAGCATTTT.